This T cell receptor beta chain emerged from a study of OX40 agonist ivuxolimab in advanced cancers. Study as a whole: Dose-escalation subjects each had hepatocellular carcinoma, melanoma, renal cell or head and neck cancer. Points from the study as a whole: Expanded peripheral T-cell antigen specificity went undetermined. People who partly responded at 0.1-3.0 mg/kg had some of the least clonal expansion seen.

Assay: immunoSEQ multiplex PCR; the TCRdb copy retains only in-frame clones and omits some. The profile shows nearly 45,000 clones, roughly 90% of them singletons. Per the germline V gene, CDR1 is ENHRY and CDR2 is SYGVKD. This CDR3 is 16 amino acids long. Points on this clone: The antigen remains undetermined.

This sequence joins TRBV10-3 and TRBJ2-5, with a weak D call TRBD1 (6 bases). The J call may not be correct, given that the DNA end is closer to TRBJ2-7. This specimen consisted of CD4+ or CD8+ T cells sorted from blood, obtained in a trial of the OX40 agonist ivuxolimab. The clonotype originates from an adult with an advanced solid tumor such as melanoma, head and neck, liver or kidney cancer. This chain's CDR3 is CAISLSGTQNSYEQYF. The DNA for the CDR3 is TGTGCCATCAGTTTATCCGGGACACAGAACTCCTACGAGCAGTACTTC.